This TCR beta chain stems from a study of T cell repertoires in cytomegalovirus infection. Whole-study results and caveats: The cumulative frequency of public TCR beta families identified carriers of CMV plus the relevant HLA. Ex vivo responses were dominated by HLA-C-restricted CMV-specific TCR beta clonotypes.

One entry per CDR3 protein results from TCRdb running MiXCR on the reads. This sample yields around 280,000 distinct CDR3 sequences, of which about 9.1% are seen a single time; around 2.6% belongs to the top ten. This clonotype was detected many times. Its specificity is unknown. Trimming cost V 0 bases and J 1 base, with 15 bases left between them. Germline V CDR1 and CDR2: SGDLS, YYNGEE. There are 17 residues in the CDR3. The receptor comes from a human donor in good health (CMV status not recorded). Some clones in this sample may be carry-over from other donors' samples. This chain joins TRBV9 and TRBJ2-3; D is possibly TRBD2 (5 bases). Sequenced: PBMCs. Written as DNA, the CDR3 is TGTGCCAGCAGCGTAGAGTCTGGGAGTCAACGCACAGATACGCAGTATTTT. Protein sequence: CASSVESGSQRTDTQYF.